This TCR beta chain comes out of a study of Graves' ophthalmopathy and Graves' hyperthyroidism. V lost 1 base and J 3 bases, leaving 9 bases between the germline ends. CDR1 is MNHNS, CDR2 SASEGT, per germline. The CDR3 covers 14 residues. From RNA, the CDR3 regions of TCR beta chains were amplified and sequenced. Second-round multiplex PCR followed a first-round RT-PCR using HTBI primers. TCRdb re-analysed the multiplex PCR reads in MiXCR, keeping a single row per CDR3 protein. Of approximately 500,000 distinct CDR3 sequences in the sample, around 14% are singletons; the top ten hold 8% to 10%. What supplied the PBMCs was approximately 10 ml of fresh peripheral blood.

Sequencing input: blood. The V and J genes are TRBV6-1 and TRBJ1-1, with D hard to call. The TCR sequence derives from a woman in her twenties or thirties with Graves' ophthalmopathy. The CDR3 here is CASSEDRVYTEAFF. Written as DNA, the CDR3 is TGTGCCAGCAGTGAAGACAGAGTATACACTGAAGCTTTCTTT.